This T cell receptor (beta chain) was identified during a study of prognosis after radiotherapy for stage I lung cancer. Overall study context: Stage I non-small cell lung cancer patients were enrolled from 2018 to January 2019. SBRT radiotherapy comprised 3 to 5 fractions at a biologically effective dose of at least 100 Gy. Stereotactic body radiotherapy was given without concurrent therapy, and no patient received both at once. Points from the study as a whole: Where distant metastases developed, patients had lower Shannon entropy after stereotactic body radiation therapy.

TCR beta CDR3 amplification from genomic DNA was performed by two-round multiplex PCR. The authors ran first-round PCR with primers specific to each TRBV and TRBJ gene. TCRdb reanalysed the multiplex PCR reads using MiXCR and keeps one entry per CDR3 protein. Of about 27,000 distinct CDR3 sequences in the sample, about 32% were seen once. This clonotype was seen ten or more times. What it binds is unknown. This receptor was obtained from a donor aged 50 or older with non-small cell lung cancer. The source was PBMCs, collected before or after stereotactic body radiation therapy (not recorded which).

The CDR3 is CAWSPYSRGELFF. The CDR3 nucleotides are TGTGCCTGGAGCCCCTACTCTCGGGGGGAGCTGTTTTTT. V gene TRBV30 combines with J gene TRBJ2-2; the D is unclear. The CDR3 contains 13 residues. Germline assignment: CDR1 GTSNPN and CDR2 SVGIG (reference sequence). V was cut by 3 bases and J by 8 bases, with 13 bases left in between. Based on the CDR3 plus reference TRBV30 and TRBJ2-2, the full variable domain is SQTIHQWPATLVQPVGSPLSLECTVEGTSNPNLYWYRQAAGRGLQLLFYSVGIGQISSEVPQNLSASRPQDRQFILSSKKLLLSDSGFYLCAWSPYSRGELFFGEGSRLTVL.